The rows below give T cell receptor beta chains drawn from one sample of a study of CD8+CD57+ T cells in acquired aplastic anemia. TCRdb re-called the reads with MiXCR, one entry per CDR3 protein. The repertoire has approximately 65,000 distinct CDR3 sequences, roughly 58% of them found once; the top ten carry roughly 2.5%. The sequencing input was sorted CD4+, CD8+, or CD8+CD57+ T cells (not recorded which) from PBMCs. Source of these receptors: a human donor in good health, serving as a control. Each CDR3 is given with its conserved first and last residue. The order of the fields is clone size, V gene, J gene, D gene, CDR3 length, CDR3 DNA, CDR3 protein. D genes are given only for firm matches. The size of a clone is reported for some rows only, either as once, few or many, or as a class for expanded clones.

size: NA
V: TRBV6-2/TRBV6-3
J: TRBJ2-1
D: TRBD2
length: 18
DNA: TGTGCCAGCAGTTACAGTAGGACTAGCGGGATGCTGTTTATTGAGCAGTTCTTC
CDR3: CASSYSRTSGMLFIEQFF

size: many
V: TRBV6-4
J: TRBJ2-1
D: TRBD2
length: 15
DNA: TGTGCCAGCAGGGACCTAGCGGGGAGGTACAATGAGCAGTTCTTC
CDR3: CASRDLAGRYNEQFF

size: medium-sized
V: TRBV29-1
J: TRBJ2-1
D: TRBD2
length: 15
DNA: TGCAGCGTCCACGGGACTAGCGGGAAAAACAATGAGCAGTTCTTC
CDR3: CSVHGTSGKNNEQFF

size: NA
V: TRBV25-1
J: TRBJ1-5
D: TRBD1
length: 14
DNA: TGTGCCAGCATGGGACAGGATAGCAATCAGCCCCAGCATTTT
CDR3: CASMGQDSNQPQHF

size: NA
V: TRBV11-2
J: TRBJ2-1
D: TRBD2
length: 15
DNA: TGTGCCAGCAGCTTCACCGGACTAGGATACAATGAGCAGTTCTTC
CDR3: CASSFTGLGYNEQFF

size: NA
V: TRBV7-2
J: TRBJ2-2
D: NA
length: 14
DNA: TGTGCCAGCGGCCGGGATGGGAACACCGGGGAGCTGTTTTTT
CDR3: CASGRDGNTGELFF

size: NA
V: TRBV6-1
J: TRBJ2-7
D: TRBD1
length: 12
DNA: TGTGCCAGCACAGGGGGAAGTTACGAGCAGTACTTC
CDR3: CASTGGSYEQYF

size: many
V: TRBV19
J: TRBJ2-1
D: NA
length: 15
DNA: TGTGCCAGTAGTATAGACCGGGACCGAAACAATGAGCAGTTCTTC
CDR3: CASSIDRDRNNEQFF

size: many
V: TRBV20-1
J: TRBJ2-3
D: TRBD2
length: 17
DNA: TGCAGTGCTAGAGATGGGGGGACTAGCGAGCTCACAGATACGCAGTATTTT
CDR3: CSARDGGTSELTDTQYF

size: NA
V: TRBV7-9
J: TRBJ1-2
D: NA
length: 13
DNA: TGTGCCAGCAGCCAGACACTGAACTATGGCTACACCTTC
CDR3: CASSQTLNYGYTF

size: many
V: TRBV5-1
J: TRBJ2-2
D: TRBD2
length: 16
DNA: TGCGCCAGCAGCTTGACTAGCGGGACGAACACCGGGGAGCTGTTTTTT
CDR3: CASSLTSGTNTGELFF

size: NA
V: TRBV19
J: TRBJ1-6
D: NA
length: 15
DNA: TGTGCCAGTAGTCCTCCAGACCCGGGGAATTCACCCCTCCACTTT
CDR3: CASSPPDPGNSPLHF

size: few
V: TRBV2
J: TRBJ2-3
D: TRBD1
length: 17
DNA: TGTGCCAGCAGTGGTCCCTTCCCTATTGACAGGGGGCACGCGCAGTGTTTT
CDR3: CASSGPFPIDRGHAQCF

size: NA
V: TRBV2
J: TRBJ2-7
D: NA
length: 13
DNA: TGTGCCAGCAGTGTGGGGGTGGGGTACGAGCAGTACTTC
CDR3: CASSVGVGYEQYF

size: NA
V: TRBV15
J: TRBJ2-7
D: NA
length: 13
DNA: TGTGCCACCAGCAGAGACACAGGCTACGAGCAGTACTTC
CDR3: CATSRDTGYEQYF

size: NA
V: TRBV4-2
J: TRBJ1-3
D: NA
length: 15
DNA: TGTGCCAGCAGCCAAGATGGGGTCTCTGGAAACACCATATATTTT
CDR3: CASSQDGVSGNTIYF

size: many
V: TRBV11-1
J: TRBJ1-6
D: TRBD1
length: 22
DNA: TGTGCCAGCAGCTTAGTAAGTCGGGGACAGTCAGTCCCAACACTCGATAATTCACCCCTCCACTTT
CDR3: CASSLVSRGQSVPTLDNSPLHF

size: NA
V: TRBV12-3/TRBV12-4
J: TRBJ1-4
D: TRBD1
length: 15
DNA: TGTGCCAGCAGTCCGTCGGGACAGATAAATGAAAAACTGTTTTTT
CDR3: CASSPSGQINEKLFF

size: few
V: TRBV10-2
J: TRBJ2-1
D: NA
length: 15
DNA: TGCGCCAGCGCGGACGCGCGGGGTGTATTCAATGAGCAGTTCTTC
CDR3: CASADARGVFNEQFF

size: NA
V: TRBV19
J: TRBJ2-7
D: NA
length: 12
DNA: TGTGCCAGTAGTCAGAGCTCCTACGAGCAGTACTTC
CDR3: CASSQSSYEQYF

size: NA
V: TRBV2
J: TRBJ1-6
D: TRBD1
length: 15
DNA: TGTGCCAGCAGTGACGGACAGGGCTATAATTCACCCCTCCACTTT
CDR3: CASSDGQGYNSPLHF

size: many
V: TRBV9
J: TRBJ1-1
D: TRBD1
length: 14
DNA: TGTGCCAGCAGCCCCAGGGGGGGGAGCGCTGAAGCTTTCTTT
CDR3: CASSPRGGSAEAFF

size: many
V: TRBV2
J: TRBJ2-5
D: TRBD1
length: 15
DNA: TGTGCCAGCAGTAGGGGACAGGGGTTTCGAGAGACCCAGTACTTC
CDR3: CASSRGQGFRETQYF